The entry below describes one T cell receptor beta chain. This sample is drawn from a study of blood T cell repertoires in COVID-19. Study information: The study drew acute and convalescent COVID-19 samples from the United States, Italy and Spain.

The CDR3 runs 17 residues. The germline gives CDR1 SGHTA, CDR2 FQGTGA. J was trimmed by 2 bases and V by 5 bases; bases with no gene match: 12. As originally analysed: Estimated nucleated cell counts came from reference gene primer amplification. Assay: immunoSEQ multiplex PCR; the TCRdb copy retains only in-frame clones and omits some. V and J calls and clone size are given by that table; D and trimming were obtained from the DNA. The sample lists 250,000 to 300,000 clones; 70% to 90% were seen once. The rearrangement uses TRBV7-3 and TRBJ2-3, with 8 nucleotides matching TRBD2. This TCR derives from a man between 60 and 75 years old who had recovered from COVID-19. What was sequenced was peripheral blood. The CDR3 DNA follows: TGTGCCAGCAGCCCAACCGGCGCGGGGGGCACCACAGATACGCAGTATTTT. Its protein is CASSPTGAGGTTDTQYF.